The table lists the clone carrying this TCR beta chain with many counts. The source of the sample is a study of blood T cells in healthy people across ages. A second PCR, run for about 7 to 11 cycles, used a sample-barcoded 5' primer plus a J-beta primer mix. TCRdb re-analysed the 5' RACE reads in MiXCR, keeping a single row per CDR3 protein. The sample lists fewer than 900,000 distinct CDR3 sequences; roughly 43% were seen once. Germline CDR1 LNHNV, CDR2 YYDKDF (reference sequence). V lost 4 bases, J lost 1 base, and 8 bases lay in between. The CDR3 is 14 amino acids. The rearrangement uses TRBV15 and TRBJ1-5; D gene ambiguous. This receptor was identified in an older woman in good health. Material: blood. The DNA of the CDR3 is TGTGCCACCAGCACAGGAGGGAGCAATCAGCCCCAGCATTTT. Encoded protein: CATSTGGSNQPQHF.